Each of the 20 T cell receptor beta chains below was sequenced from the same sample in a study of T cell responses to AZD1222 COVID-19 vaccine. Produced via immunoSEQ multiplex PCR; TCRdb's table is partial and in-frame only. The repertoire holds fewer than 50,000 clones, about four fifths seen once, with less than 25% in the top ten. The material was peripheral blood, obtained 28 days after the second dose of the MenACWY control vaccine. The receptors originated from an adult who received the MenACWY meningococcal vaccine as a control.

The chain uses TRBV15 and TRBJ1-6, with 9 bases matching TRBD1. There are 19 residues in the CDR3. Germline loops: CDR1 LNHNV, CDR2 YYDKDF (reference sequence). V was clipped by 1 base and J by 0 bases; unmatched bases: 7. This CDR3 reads CATSRGTGGPSSYNSPLHF. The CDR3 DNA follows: TGTGCCACCAGCAGAGGAACAGGGGGCCCTAGCTCCTATAATTCACCCCTCCACTTT.

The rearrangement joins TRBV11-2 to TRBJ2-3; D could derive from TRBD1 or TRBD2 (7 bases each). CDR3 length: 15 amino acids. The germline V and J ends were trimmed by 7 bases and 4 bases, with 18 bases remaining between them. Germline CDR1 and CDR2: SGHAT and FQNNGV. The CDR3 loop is CASTWGRGLADTQYF. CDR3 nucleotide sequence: TGTGCCAGCACTTGGGGGAGGGGGCTGGCAGATACGCAGTATTTT. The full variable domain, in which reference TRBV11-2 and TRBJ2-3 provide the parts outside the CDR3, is EAGVAQSPRYKIIEKRQSVAFWCNPISGHATLYWYQQILGQGPKLLIQFQNNGVVDDSQLPKDRFSAERLKGVDSTLKIQPAKLEDSAVYLCASTWGRGLADTQYFGPGTRLTVL.

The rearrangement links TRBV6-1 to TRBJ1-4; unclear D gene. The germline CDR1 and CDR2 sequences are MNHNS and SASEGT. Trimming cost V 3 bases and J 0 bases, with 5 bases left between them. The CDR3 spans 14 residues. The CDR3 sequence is CASSDGTTNEKLFF. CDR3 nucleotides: TGTGCCAGCAGTGACGGAACAACTAATGAAAAACTGTTTTTT.

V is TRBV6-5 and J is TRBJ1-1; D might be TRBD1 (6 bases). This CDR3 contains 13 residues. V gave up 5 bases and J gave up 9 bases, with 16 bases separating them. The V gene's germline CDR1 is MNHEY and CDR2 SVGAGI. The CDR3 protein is CASSINDRSKAFF. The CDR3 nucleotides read TGTGCCAGCAGTATCAACGACAGGTCTAAAGCTTTCTTT.

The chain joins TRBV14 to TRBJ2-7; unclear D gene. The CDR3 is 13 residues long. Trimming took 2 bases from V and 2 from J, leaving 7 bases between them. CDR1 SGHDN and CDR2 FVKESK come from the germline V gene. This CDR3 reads CASSQFPTYEQYF. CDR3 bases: TGTGCCAGCAGCCAATTTCCCACCTACGAGCAGTACTTC.

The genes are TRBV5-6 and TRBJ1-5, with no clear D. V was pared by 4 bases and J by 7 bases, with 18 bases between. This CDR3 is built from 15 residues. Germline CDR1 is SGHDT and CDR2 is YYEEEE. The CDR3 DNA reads TGTGCCAGCAGCGCCCGTGGCAGGCGGGAGCAGCCCCAGCATTTT. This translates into CASSARGRREQPQHF.

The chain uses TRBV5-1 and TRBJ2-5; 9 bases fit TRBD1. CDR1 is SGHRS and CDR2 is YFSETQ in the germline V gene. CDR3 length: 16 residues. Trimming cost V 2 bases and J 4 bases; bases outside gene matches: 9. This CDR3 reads CASSLWGQGTSETQYF. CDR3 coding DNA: TGCGCCAGCAGCTTATGGGGACAGGGAACCTCAGAGACCCAGTACTTC.

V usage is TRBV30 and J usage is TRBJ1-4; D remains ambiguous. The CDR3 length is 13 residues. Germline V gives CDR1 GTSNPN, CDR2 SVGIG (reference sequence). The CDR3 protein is CVLGLVSPEKLFF. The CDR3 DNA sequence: TGTGTCCTGGGATTGGTCTCCCCTGAAAAACTGTTTTTT.

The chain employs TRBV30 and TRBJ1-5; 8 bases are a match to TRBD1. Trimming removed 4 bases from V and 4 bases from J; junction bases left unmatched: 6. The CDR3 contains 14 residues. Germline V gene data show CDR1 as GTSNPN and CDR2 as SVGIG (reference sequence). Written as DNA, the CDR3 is TGTGCCTGGACTAAGGGACAGGAGAATCAGCCCCAGCATTTT. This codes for CAWTKGQENQPQHF.

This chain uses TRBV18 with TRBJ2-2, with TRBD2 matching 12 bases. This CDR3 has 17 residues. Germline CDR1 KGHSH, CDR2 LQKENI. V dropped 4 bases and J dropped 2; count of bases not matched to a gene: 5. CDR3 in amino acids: CASSQTSGGRNTGELFF. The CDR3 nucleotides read TGTGCCAGCTCACAGACTAGCGGGGGCCGTAACACCGGGGAGCTGTTTTTT.

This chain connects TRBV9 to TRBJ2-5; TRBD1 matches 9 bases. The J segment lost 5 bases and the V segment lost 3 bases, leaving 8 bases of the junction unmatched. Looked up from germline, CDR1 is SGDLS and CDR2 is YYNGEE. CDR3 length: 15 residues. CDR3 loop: CASSGRTGAKETQYF. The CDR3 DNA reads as TGTGCCAGCAGCGGACGGACAGGGGCGAAGGAGACCCAGTACTTC.

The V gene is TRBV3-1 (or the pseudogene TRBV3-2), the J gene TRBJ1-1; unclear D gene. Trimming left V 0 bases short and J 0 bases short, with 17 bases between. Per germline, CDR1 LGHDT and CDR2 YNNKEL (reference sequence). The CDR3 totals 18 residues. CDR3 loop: CASSQERRGISMNTEAFF. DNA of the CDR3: TGTGCCAGCAGCCAAGAGAGGCGAGGGATATCCATGAACACTGAAGCTTTCTTT.

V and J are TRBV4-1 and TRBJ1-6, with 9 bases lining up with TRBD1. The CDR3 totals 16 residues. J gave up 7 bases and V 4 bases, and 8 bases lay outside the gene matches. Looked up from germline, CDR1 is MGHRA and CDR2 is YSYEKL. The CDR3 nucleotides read TGCGCCAGCAGCCGAGAGCCCGGGACAGGGAATTCACCCCTCCACTTT. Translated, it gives CASSREPGTGNSPLHF.

CDR3 sequence (DNA): TGCAGCGTTGAAATACAGACACAAGAGACCCAGTACTTC. Translated, it gives CSVEIQTQETQYF. The chain is built from TRBV29-1 and TRBJ2-5; D gene uncertain. The ends were cut back, 2 bases at V and 2 bases at J, with 9 bases in the middle. Germline V gene lookup returns CDR1 SQVTM and CDR2 ANQGSEA. This CDR3 spans 13 amino acids. Full variable domain (remainder filled in from reference TRBV29-1 and TRBJ2-5): SAVISQKPSRDICQRGTSLTIQCQVDSQVTMMFWYRQQPGQSLTLIATANQGSEATYESGFVIDKFPISRPNLTFSTLTVSNMSPEDSSIYLCSVEIQTQETQYFGPGTRLLVL.

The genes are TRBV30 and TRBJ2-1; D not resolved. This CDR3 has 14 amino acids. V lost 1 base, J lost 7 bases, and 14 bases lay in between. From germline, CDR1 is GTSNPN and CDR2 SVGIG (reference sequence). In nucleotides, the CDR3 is TGTGCCTGGAGTGGAAGTCCCATTATAAATGAGCAGTTCTTC. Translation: CAWSGSPIINEQFF.

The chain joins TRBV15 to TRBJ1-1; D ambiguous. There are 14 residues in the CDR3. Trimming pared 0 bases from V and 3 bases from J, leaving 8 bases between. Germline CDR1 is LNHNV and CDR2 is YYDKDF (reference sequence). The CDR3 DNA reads TGTGCCACCAGCAGAGATCTTCAGGACACTGAAGCTTTCTTT. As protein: CATSRDLQDTEAFF.

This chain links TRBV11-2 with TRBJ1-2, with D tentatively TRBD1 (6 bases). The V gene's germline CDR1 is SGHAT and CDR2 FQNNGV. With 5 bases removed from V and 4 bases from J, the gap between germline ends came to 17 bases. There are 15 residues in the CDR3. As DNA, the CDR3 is TGTGCCAGCAGCCCTCTGGGAACAGGGACCTATGGCTACACCTTC. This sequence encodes CASSPLGTGTYGYTF.

CDR3 sequence: CASRPQGISEAFF. The CDR3 nucleotides read TGTGCCAGCAGGCCCCAGGGAATATCTGAAGCTTTCTTT. The chain employs TRBV6-5 and TRBJ1-1; possible D gene TRBD1, 5 bases. This CDR3 has 13 amino acids. The ends were cut back, 6 bases at V and 6 bases at J, with 14 bases in the middle. Per germline, CDR1 MNHEY and CDR2 SVGAGI.

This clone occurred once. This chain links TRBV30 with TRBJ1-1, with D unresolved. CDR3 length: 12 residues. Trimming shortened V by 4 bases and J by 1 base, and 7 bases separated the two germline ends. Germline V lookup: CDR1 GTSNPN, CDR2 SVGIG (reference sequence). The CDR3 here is CAWTRGNTEAFF. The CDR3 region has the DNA TGTGCCTGGACCCGAGGGAACACTGAAGCTTTCTTT.

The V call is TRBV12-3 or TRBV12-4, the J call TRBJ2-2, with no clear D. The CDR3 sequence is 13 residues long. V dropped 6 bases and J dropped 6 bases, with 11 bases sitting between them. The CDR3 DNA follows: TGTGCCAGCAGGAGAGTAGACCCCGGGGAGCTGTTTTTT. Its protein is CASRRVDPGELFF.